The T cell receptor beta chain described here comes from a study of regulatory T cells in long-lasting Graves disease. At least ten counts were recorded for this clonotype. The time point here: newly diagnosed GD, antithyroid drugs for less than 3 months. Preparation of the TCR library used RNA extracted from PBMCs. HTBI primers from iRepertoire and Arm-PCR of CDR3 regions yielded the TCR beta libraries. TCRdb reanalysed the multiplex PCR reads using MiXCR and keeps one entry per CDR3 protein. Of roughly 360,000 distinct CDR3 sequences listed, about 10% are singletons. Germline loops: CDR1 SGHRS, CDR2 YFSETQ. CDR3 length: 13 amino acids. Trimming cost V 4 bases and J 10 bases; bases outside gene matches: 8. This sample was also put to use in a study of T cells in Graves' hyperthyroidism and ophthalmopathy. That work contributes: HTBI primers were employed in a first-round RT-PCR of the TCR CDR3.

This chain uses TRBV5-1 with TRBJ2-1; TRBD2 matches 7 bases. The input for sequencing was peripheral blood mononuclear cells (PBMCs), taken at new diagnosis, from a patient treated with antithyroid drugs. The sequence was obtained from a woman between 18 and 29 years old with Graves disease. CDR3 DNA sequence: TGCGCCAGCAGCCCGTTAAGCGGGGCCGAGCAGTTCTTC. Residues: CASSPLSGAEQFF.